This T cell receptor beta chain is from a study of blood T cell repertoires in COVID-19. Study information: Researchers got acute and convalescent COVID-19 samples from the United States, Italy and Spain. The analysed material was cDNA or gDNA that came from T cells, B-cell-depleted T cells, or PBMCs.

This clone was detected a few times. Per the original methods: Researchers report that nucleated cell counts were estimated from reference gene primer amplification. TCRdb's table, derived via immunoSEQ multiplex PCR, lists solely in-frame clones and lacks some. Clonal size and the V and J genes are those of that table, whereas D and trimming came from the DNA. Among around 53,000 clones listed, 85% to 95% were seen once. The CDR3 length is 13 residues. Germline V gene lookup returns CDR1 LGHNA and CDR2 YNFKEQ. V was clipped by 0 bases and J by 7 bases, with 7 bases between them. The sequencing input was peripheral blood. The chain uses TRBV4-2 and TRBJ1-5; D might be TRBD1 (5 bases). The TCR was taken from a human donor in a cohort sampled during active COVID-19. The CDR3 protein is CASSQDREQPQHF. In nucleotides, the CDR3 is TGTGCCAGCAGCCAAGACAGGGAACAGCCCCAGCATTTT.